These T cell receptor beta chains were read from a single sample in a study of T cell responses to AZD1222 COVID-19 vaccine. Measured with immunoSEQ multiplex PCR; TCRdb has only the in-frame clones, and not every one. Of 45,000 to 65,000 clones detected, about nine tenths appear once; the ten largest clones hold approximately 2.4%. This sample comprised peripheral blood, obtained 28 days after the second AZD1222 dose. These TCRs come from an adult who received the AZD1222 COVID-19 vaccine. The CDR3 runs from the conserved cysteine through the conserved F or W. A D gene is named only where the DNA matches it firmly. The size of a clone is reported for some rows only, either as once, few or many, or as a class for expanded clones.

v_call	cdr3_length	j_call	clone_size	d_call	cdr3_aa	cdr3_nt
TRBV19	15	TRBJ1-1	-	-	CASRDLGGPNTEAFF	TGTGCCAGTAGAGACTTGGGGGGGCCGAACACTGAAGCTTTCTTT
TRBV30	12	TRBJ1-6	few	-	CAWSVPGTPLHF	TGTGCCTGGAGTGTACCGGGGACACCCCTCCACTTT
TRBV7-9	14	TRBJ2-4	-	TRBD1	CASSQGAAKNIQYF	TGTGCCAGCAGCCAGGGGGCGGCCAAAAACATTCAGTACTTC
TRBV27	16	TRBJ2-3	once	-	CASSSLGPGGTDTQYF	TGTGCCAGCAGTTCCCTCGGCCCAGGGGGCACAGATACGCAGTATTTT
TRBV7-8	13	TRBJ2-7	-	-	CASSLQSSYEQYF	TGTGCCAGCAGCTTACAGTCCTCCTACGAGCAGTACTTC
TRBV14	14	TRBJ1-1	-	-	CASSPGLKSAEAFF	TGTGCCAGCAGCCCTGGCCTCAAGAGCGCTGAAGCTTTCTTT
TRBV30	12	TRBJ1-2	-	-	CAWTGADYGYTF	TGTGCCTGGACAGGGGCGGACTATGGCTACACCTTC
TRBV6-8	19	TRBJ2-7	few	TRBD1	CASSSAGTGQRVCSYEQYF	TGTGCCAGCAGTTCTGCCGGGACAGGGCAGCGGGTATGCTCCTACGAGCAGTACTTC
TRBV11-2	15	TRBJ2-5	few	-	CASSADLSRQETQYF	TGTGCCAGCAGCGCAGACCTTAGCCGGCAAGAGACCCAGTACTTC
TRBV7-2	14	TRBJ1-5	-	-	CASSPGTLNQPQHF	TGTGCCAGCAGCCCAGGGACATTAAATCAGCCCCAGCATTTT
TRBV5-4	15	TRBJ2-3	-	-	CASSSTNDLGDTQYF	TGTGCCAGCAGCTCGACCAACGATTTAGGAGATACGCAGTATTTT
TRBV5-6	15	TRBJ1-6	-	-	CASSPTRDPNSPLHF	TGTGCCAGCAGCCCCACGAGGGATCCGAATTCACCCCTCCACTTT
TRBV11-2	17	TRBJ2-2	-	TRBD2	CASSFLLAGGPDGELFF	TGTGCCAGCAGCTTCTTACTAGCGGGAGGGCCCGACGGGGAGCTGTTTTTT
TRBV30	14	TRBJ2-5	-	TRBD2	CAWRAGTSEETQYF	TGTGCCTGGAGGGCCGGGACTAGTGAAGAGACCCAGTACTTC
TRBV18	13	TRBJ1-2	-	-	CASSPKGAQDHTF	TGTGCCAGCTCACCGAAAGGGGCGCAGGATCACACCTTC
TRBV11-3	16	TRBJ2-2	-	TRBD2	CASSPGTSGFTGELFF	TGTGCCAGCAGCCCGGGGACTAGCGGGTTCACCGGGGAGCTGTTTTTT
TRBV5-1	14	TRBJ2-7	-	TRBD2	CASSPRLAGGEQYF	TGCGCCAGCAGTCCCCGACTAGCGGGAGGCGAGCAGTACTTC
TRBV4-1	13	TRBJ1-1	-	-	CARPTLENTEAFF	TGCGCCAGACCGACACTTGAGAACACTGAAGCTTTCTTT
TRBV19	17	TRBJ1-1	-	TRBD1	CASSIGGSGTGNTEAFF	TGTGCCAGTAGTATAGGAGGGTCCGGGACAGGGAACACTGAAGCTTTCTTT
TRBV7-3	17	TRBJ2-3	-	TRBD2	CASSLTGLAGVADTQYF	TGTGCCAGCAGCTTAACGGGGCTAGCGGGAGTGGCAGATACGCAGTATTTT